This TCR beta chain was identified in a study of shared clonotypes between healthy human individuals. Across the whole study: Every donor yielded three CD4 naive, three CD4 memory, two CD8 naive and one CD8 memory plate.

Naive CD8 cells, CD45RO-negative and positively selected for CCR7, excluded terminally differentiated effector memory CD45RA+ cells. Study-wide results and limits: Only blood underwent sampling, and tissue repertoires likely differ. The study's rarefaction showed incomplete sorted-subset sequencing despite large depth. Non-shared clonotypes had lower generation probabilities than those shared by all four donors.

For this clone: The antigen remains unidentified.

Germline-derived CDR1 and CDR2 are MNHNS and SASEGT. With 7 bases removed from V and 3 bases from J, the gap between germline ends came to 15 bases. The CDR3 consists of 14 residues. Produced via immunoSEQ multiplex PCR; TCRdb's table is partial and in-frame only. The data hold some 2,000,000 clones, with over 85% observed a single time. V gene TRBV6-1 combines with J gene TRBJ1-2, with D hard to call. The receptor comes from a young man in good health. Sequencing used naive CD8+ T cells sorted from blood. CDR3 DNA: TGTGCCAGCACCGAAGAGGGAGGACACTATGGCTACACCTTC. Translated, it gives CASTEEGGHYGYTF.